This is a list of T cell receptor beta chains from one sample in a study of blood T cell repertoires in COVID-19. The protocol was immunoSEQ multiplex PCR, while the TCRdb copy is restricted to in-frame clones and leaves out a portion. This table holds a few hundred thousand clones, approximately 83% found once. Sequences were obtained from peripheral blood. The receptors were gathered from a woman in her 30s who had recovered from COVID-19. Each CDR3 is given with its conserved first and last residue. The D gene is left open where the match is weak. Part of the rows lack a size; the others show once, few, many or a class for expanded clones.

V gene	clone size	D gene	J gene	CDR3 DNA	CDR3 protein
TRBV19	.	TRBD2	TRBJ2-1	TGTGCCAGTAGTATGACTAGCGGGGGGAGCTCCTACAATGAGCAGTTCTTC	CASSMTSGGSSYNEQFF
TRBV13	.	TRBD1	TRBJ2-5	TGTGCCAGCAGCTTGGCTGACAGGGCGGGTCAGACCCAGTACTTC	CASSLADRAGQTQYF
TRBV2	.	.	TRBJ2-2	TGTGCCAGCAGTGAGGGGGCCTCCGGGGAGCTGTTTTTT	CASSEGASGELFF
TRBV7-2	.	TRBD2	TRBJ2-2	TGTGCCAGCAGCGGGACTAGCGGTCTCCCGGGGGGGCGGGAGCTGTTTTTT	CASSGTSGLPGGRELFF
TRBV30	.	.	TRBJ2-7	TGTGCCTGGAGTCTGAGCTCCTACGAGCAGTACTTC	CAWSLSSYEQYF
TRBV15	.	TRBD2	TRBJ2-1	TGTGCCACCAGCACCGGGACTAGCGGGAGGGTCCGCGGTGAGCAGTTCTTC	CATSTGTSGRVRGEQFF
TRBV9	.	.	TRBJ2-3	TGTGCCAGCAGCGTAAGTGCATTTCCGCAGACAGATACGCAGTATTTT	CASSVSAFPQTDTQYF
TRBV5-4	.	TRBD2	TRBJ2-7	TGTGCCAGCAGCCAAAGGACTAGCGGGACCTACGAGCAGTACTTC	CASSQRTSGTYEQYF
TRBV19	.	TRBD2	TRBJ2-1	TGTGCCAGTAGTGTGGGACTAGCGGGATATGAGCAGTTCTTC	CASSVGLAGYEQFF
TRBV19	.	.	TRBJ1-5	TGTGCCACCCTGCCGGGGAGGTTGGGGCCCCAGCATTTT	CATLPGRLGPQHF
TRBV11-2	.	TRBD1	TRBJ1-1	TGTGCCAGCAGCTGGGGACAGGGGGGCACTGAAGCTTTCTTT	CASSWGQGGTEAFF
TRBV6-2/TRBV6-3	.	.	TRBJ1-1	TGTGCCAGCAGTTATCAGGGGTTCGGATACATGAACACTGAAGCTTTCTTT	CASSYQGFGYMNTEAFF
TRBV5-4	.	TRBD2	TRBJ2-5	TGTGCCAGCAGCCCGGCAACTAGCGGGGTTTATCAAGAGACCCAGTACTTC	CASSPATSGVYQETQYF
TRBV27	.	.	TRBJ2-5	TGTGCCAGCAGTTTAACCGGAGCGGAGACCCAGTACTTC	CASSLTGAETQYF
TRBV27	.	.	TRBJ2-7	TGTGCCAGCAGTATCAATTCCTACGAGCAGTACTTC	CASSINSYEQYF
TRBV4-1	.	TRBD1	TRBJ1-1	TGCGCCAGCAGCCAAGATCGGGGACAGGGACGTGGAGCTTTCTTT	CASSQDRGQGRGAFF
TRBV7-3	.	TRBD2	TRBJ2-1	TGTGCCAGCAGCTTAAGGTCTAGCGGGAGCTACAATGAGCAGTTCTTC	CASSLRSSGSYNEQFF
TRBV14	.	.	TRBJ2-4	TGTGCCAGCAGCAGCATACAGGGCTGGACCAAAAACATTCAGTACTTC	CASSSIQGWTKNIQYF
TRBV10-3	.	TRBD1	TRBJ2-3	TGTGCCATCAGTTTTACAGGGGGCCGCACAGATACGCAGTATTTT	CAISFTGGRTDTQYF
TRBV23-1	once	.	TRBJ2-5	TGCGCCAGCACCCCCGGGGGAGACCGGTACTTC	CASTPGGDRYF
TRBV7-9	.	TRBD1	TRBJ1-2	TGTGCCAGCAGCCTGGGACAGGACCCCTATGGCTACACCTTC	CASSLGQDPYGYTF
TRBV19	few	TRBD1	TRBJ1-6	TGTGCCAGTCGCGAAGCCGGACAGGGGAGCTCACCCCTCCACTTT	CASREAGQGSSPLHF
TRBV7-2	.	TRBD1	TRBJ1-4	TGTGCCAGCAGCTTCGACAGGGGGAATGAAAAACTGTTTTTT	CASSFDRGNEKLFF
TRBV19	.	.	TRBJ1-1	TGTGCCAGTAGTTGGGGGGGGGCCGACCCGAACACTGAAGCTTTCTTT	CASSWGGADPNTEAFF
TRBV11-2	.	TRBD1	TRBJ1-3	TGTGCCAGCAGCCCGGGACAGGGGGTTAGGACCGGAAACACCATATATTTT	CASSPGQGVRTGNTIYF
TRBV11-2	.	.	TRBJ2-2	TGTGCCAGCAGCTTAGCCAGGGGCACCGGGGAGCTGTTTTTT	CASSLARGTGELFF
TRBV6-5	.	.	TRBJ1-1	TGTGCCAGCAGTAAACATAACACTGAAGCTTTCTTT	CASSKHNTEAFF
TRBV2	.	TRBD1	TRBJ2-1	TGTGCCAGCAGTAAATTTACCGGGACAGGGAACAATGAGCAGTTCTTC	CASSKFTGTGNNEQFF
TRBV7-2	few	.	TRBJ2-7	TGTGCCAGCAGAAGATCCGGCGGAGAGTACGAGCAGTACTTC	CASRRSGGEYEQYF
TRBV7-2	.	TRBD1	TRBJ2-7	TGTGCCAGCAGCTTTGCGGCGGACAGGCATTACGAGCAGTACTTC	CASSFAADRHYEQYF
TRBV30	.	.	TRBJ1-4	TGTGCCTGGAGTGTACCCGGGACTCATGGAAAACTGTTTTTT	CAWSVPGTHGKLFF
TRBV12-3/TRBV12-4	.	.	TRBJ1-5	TGTGCCAGCAGTTTATCGAGTCTTCAGCCCCAGCATTTT	CASSLSSLQPQHF
TRBV19	.	.	TRBJ1-2	TGTGCCAGTAGCCCCCGTAATTACGGCTATGGCTACACCTTC	CASSPRNYGYGYTF
TRBV2	.	TRBD1	TRBJ1-4	TGTGCCAGCAGCGCGTTCAGGGGGCGGAATGAAAAACTGTTTTTT	CASSAFRGRNEKLFF
TRBV23-1	.	.	TRBJ2-1	TGCGCCAGCAGTCACCCTGAAAGGACATACAATGAGCAGTTCTTC	CASSHPERTYNEQFF
TRBV28	.	.	TRBJ2-7	TGTGCCAGCAGCCCTAGTAATTCCTACGAGCAGTACTTC	CASSPSNSYEQYF
TRBV7-6	.	TRBD1	TRBJ1-4	TGTGCCAGCAGCTTAGCCTCGACAGGGTCCAATGAAAAACTGTTTTTT	CASSLASTGSNEKLFF
TRBV12-3/TRBV12-4	.	.	TRBJ2-1	TGTGCCAGCAGCCCCGAGGCGGGTGAGCAGTTCTTC	CASSPEAGEQFF
TRBV30	.	.	TRBJ1-1	TGTGCCTGGAGTACAGGGCTATATGAAGCTTTCTTT	CAWSTGLYEAFF
TRBV7-8	once	.	TRBJ2-6	TGTGCCAGCAGGGCTAGTGCCCGAGTCGCCAACGTCCTGACTTTC	CASRASARVANVLTF
TRBV4-1	few	.	TRBJ2-1	TGCGCCAGCAGCCAATACAATAATGAGCAGTTCTTC	CASSQYNNEQFF
TRBV5-8	.	TRBD1	TRBJ2-7	TGTGCCAGCAGCACAGGGACAGGTCCGTGGTACGAGCAGTACTTC	CASSTGTGPWYEQYF
TRBV4-1	.	.	TRBJ2-7	TGCGCCAGCAGCAGTCTCAGTAATGTGCGGGAGCAGTACTTC	CASSSLSNVREQYF
TRBV19	.	.	TRBJ1-3	TGTGCCAGTACCCCGACAGTATACGACTCTGGAAACACCATATATTTT	CASTPTVYDSGNTIYF
TRBV6-1	.	.	TRBJ1-2	TGTGCCAGCAGTGAATCAGGGAACTATGGCTACACCTTC	CASSESGNYGYTF
TRBV19	.	.	TRBJ1-5	TGTGCCAGTCGGCCGGGGGGTCAGCCCCAGCATTTT	CASRPGGQPQHF
TRBV6-1	few	TRBD1	TRBJ2-5	TGTGCCAGCAGTGAAGCGCCAGGGGGCCAAGAGACCCAGTACTTC	CASSEAPGGQETQYF
TRBV7-3	.	TRBD2	TRBJ2-1	TGTGCCAGCAGCCCGGGACTAGCTTACAATGAGCAGTTCTTC	CASSPGLAYNEQFF
TRBV11-3	once	TRBD2	TRBJ2-1	TGTGCCAGCAGCCCACCCGGGGGGTACAATGAGCAGTTCTTC	CASSPPGGYNEQFF
TRBV29-1	.	.	TRBJ2-7	TGCAGCGGGACGAGGGGAGGCGAGCAGTACTTC	CSGTRGGEQYF
TRBV10-3	.	.	TRBJ2-7	TGTGCCACCGGAGGGGGGGGTGTATTGGGGTACTTC	CATGGGGVLGYF
TRBV5-1	once	.	TRBJ1-1	TGCGCCAGCAGCTTGCCGGGAATTGGGACTGAAGCTTTCTTT	CASSLPGIGTEAFF